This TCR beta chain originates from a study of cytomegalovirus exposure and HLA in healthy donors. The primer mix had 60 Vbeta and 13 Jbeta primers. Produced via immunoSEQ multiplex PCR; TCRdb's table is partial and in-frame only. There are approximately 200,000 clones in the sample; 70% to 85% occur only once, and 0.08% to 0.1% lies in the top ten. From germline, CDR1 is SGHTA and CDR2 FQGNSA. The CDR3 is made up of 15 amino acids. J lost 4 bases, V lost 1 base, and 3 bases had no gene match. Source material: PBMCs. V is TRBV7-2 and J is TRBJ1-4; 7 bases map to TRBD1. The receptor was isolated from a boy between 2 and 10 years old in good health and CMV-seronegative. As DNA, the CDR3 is TGTGCCAGCAGCTTAGACAGGGGCGTTAATGAAAAACTGTTTTTT. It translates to CASSLDRGVNEKLFF.